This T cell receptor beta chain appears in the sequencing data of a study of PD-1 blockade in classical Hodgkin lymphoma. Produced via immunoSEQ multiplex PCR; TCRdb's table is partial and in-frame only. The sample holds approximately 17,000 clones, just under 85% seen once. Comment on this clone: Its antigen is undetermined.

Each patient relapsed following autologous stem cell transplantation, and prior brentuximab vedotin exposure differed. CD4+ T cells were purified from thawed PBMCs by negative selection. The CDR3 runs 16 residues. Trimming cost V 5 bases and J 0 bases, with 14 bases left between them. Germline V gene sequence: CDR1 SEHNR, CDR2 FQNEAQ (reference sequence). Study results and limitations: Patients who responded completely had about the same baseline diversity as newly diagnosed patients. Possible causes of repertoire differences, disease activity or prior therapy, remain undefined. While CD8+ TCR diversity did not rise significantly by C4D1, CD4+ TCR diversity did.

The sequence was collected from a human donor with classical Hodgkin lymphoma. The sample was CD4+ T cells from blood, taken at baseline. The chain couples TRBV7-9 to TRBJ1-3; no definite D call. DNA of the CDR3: TGTGCCAGCAGCCTAGACGTGGGATCCTCTGGAAACACCATATATTTT. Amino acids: CASSLDVGSSGNTIYF.